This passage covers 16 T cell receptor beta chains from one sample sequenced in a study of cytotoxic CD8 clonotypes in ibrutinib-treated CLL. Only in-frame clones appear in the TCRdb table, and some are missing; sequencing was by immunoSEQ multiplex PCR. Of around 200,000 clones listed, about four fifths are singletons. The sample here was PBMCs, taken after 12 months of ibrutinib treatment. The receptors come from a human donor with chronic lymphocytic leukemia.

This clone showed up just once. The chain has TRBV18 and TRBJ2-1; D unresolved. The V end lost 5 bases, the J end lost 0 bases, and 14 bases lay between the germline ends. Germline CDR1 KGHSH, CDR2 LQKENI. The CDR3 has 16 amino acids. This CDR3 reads CASSEHQLSSYNEQFF. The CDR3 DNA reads TGTGCCAGCTCAGAACACCAGCTGAGCTCCTACAATGAGCAGTTCTTC.

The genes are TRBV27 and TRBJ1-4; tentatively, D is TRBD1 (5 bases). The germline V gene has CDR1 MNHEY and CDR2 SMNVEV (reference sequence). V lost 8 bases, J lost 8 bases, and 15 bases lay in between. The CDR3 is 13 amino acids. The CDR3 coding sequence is TGTGCCAGCCGGGGACCTCGTCGAGAAAAACTGTTTTTT. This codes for CASRGPRREKLFF.

DNA for the CDR3: TGTGCCAGCAGTTTTAGGTCAGGGGGGAACACTGAAGCTTTCTTT. This codes for CASSFRSGGNTEAFF. This sequence joins TRBV27 and TRBJ1-1; the match to TRBD1 covers 7 bases. The CDR3 totals 15 residues. Germline CDR1 is MNHEY and CDR2 is SMNVEV (reference sequence). V shed 3 bases, J shed 1 base, and the junction held 5 bases outside the gene matches.

CDR3 sequence: CASSLAGTGKETQYF. The CDR3 coding sequence is TGCGCCAGCAGCTTGGCCGGGACTGGAAAAGAGACCCAGTACTTC. The rearrangement links TRBV5-1 to TRBJ2-5, with TRBD2 as a possible D gene (6 bases). The CDR3 runs 15 residues. Germline loops: CDR1 SGHRS, CDR2 YFSETQ. Trimming took off 0 bases at V and 3 bases at J, with 12 bases between the two ends. The full variable domain, with the rest looked up from reference TRBV5-1 and TRBJ2-5, is KAGVTQTPRYLIKTRGQQVTLSCSPISGHRSVSWYQQTPGQGLQFLFEYFSETQRNKGNFPGRFSGRQFSNSRSEMNVSTLELGDSALYLCASSLAGTGKETQYFGPGTRLLVL.

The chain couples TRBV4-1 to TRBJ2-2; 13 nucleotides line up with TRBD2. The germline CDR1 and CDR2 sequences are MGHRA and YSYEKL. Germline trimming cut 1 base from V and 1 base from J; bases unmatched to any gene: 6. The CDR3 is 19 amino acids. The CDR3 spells CASSQGRLAGGQNTGELFF. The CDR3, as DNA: TGCGCCAGCAGCCAAGGGAGACTAGCGGGAGGCCAGAACACCGGGGAGCTGTTTTTT.

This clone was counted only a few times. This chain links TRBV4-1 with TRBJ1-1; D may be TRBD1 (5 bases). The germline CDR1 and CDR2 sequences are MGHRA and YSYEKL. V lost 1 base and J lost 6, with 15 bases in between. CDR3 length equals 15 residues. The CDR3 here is CASSQGGGVGAEAFF. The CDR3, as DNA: TGCGCCAGCAGCCAAGGCGGAGGGGTGGGAGCTGAAGCTTTCTTT.

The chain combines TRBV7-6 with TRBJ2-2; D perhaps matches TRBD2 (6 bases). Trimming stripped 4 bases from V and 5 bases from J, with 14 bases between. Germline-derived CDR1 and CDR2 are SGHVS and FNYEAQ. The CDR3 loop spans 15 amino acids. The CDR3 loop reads CASSSSVWGTGELFF. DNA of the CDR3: TGTGCCAGCAGCTCTAGCGTCTGGGGAACCGGGGAGCTGTTTTTT.

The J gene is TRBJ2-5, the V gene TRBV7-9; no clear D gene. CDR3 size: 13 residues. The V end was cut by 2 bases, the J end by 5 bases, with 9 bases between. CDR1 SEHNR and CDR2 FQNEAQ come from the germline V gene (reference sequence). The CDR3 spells CASSLLSPETQYF. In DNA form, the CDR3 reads TGTGCCAGCAGCTTACTCTCCCCCGAGACCCAGTACTTC.

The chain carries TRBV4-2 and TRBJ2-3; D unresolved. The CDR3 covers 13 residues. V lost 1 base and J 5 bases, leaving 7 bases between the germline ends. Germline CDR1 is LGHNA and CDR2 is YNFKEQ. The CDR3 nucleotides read TGTGCCAGCAGCCAAGTAGGTGAAGATACGCAGTATTTT. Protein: CASSQVGEDTQYF.

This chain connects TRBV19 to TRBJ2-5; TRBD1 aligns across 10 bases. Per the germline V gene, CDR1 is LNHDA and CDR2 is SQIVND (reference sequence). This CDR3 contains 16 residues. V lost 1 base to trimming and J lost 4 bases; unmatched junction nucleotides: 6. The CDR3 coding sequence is TGTGCCAGTAGTATAGGCGACAGGACAGGGGGAGAGACCCAGTACTTC. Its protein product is CASSIGDRTGGETQYF. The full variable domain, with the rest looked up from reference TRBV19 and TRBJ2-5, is DGGITQSPKYLFRKEGQNVTLSCEQNLNHDAMYWYRQDPGQGLRLIYYSQIVNDFQKGDIAEGYSVSREKKESFPLTVTSAQKNPTAFYLCASSIGDRTGGETQYFGPGTRLLVL.

The CDR3 DNA is TGTGCCAGCAGCTTCGGTTACGAGCAGTACTTC. It codes for CASSFGYEQYF. The chain is built from TRBV19 and TRBJ2-7; D unclear. V gave up 9 bases and J gave up 4 bases, with 10 bases separating them. Per germline, CDR1 LNHDA and CDR2 SQIVND (reference sequence). The CDR3 contains 11 residues.

CDR3 DNA: TGTGCCACCAGCAGAGATAGTCGCTTCGTGAACACTGAAGCTTTCTTT. Translated, it gives CATSRDSRFVNTEAFF. The chain is built from TRBV15 and TRBJ1-1; D gene ambiguous. Germline lookup yields CDR1 LNHNV and CDR2 YYDKDF (reference sequence). Trimming shortened V by 0 bases and J by 0 bases, and 11 bases separated the two germline ends. There are 16 residues in the CDR3.

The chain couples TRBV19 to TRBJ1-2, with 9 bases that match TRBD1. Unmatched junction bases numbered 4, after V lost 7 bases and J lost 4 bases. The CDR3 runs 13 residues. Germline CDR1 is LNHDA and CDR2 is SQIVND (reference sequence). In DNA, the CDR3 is TGTGCCAGTACCCCGGACAGGGGCTATGGCTACACCTTC. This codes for CASTPDRGYGYTF.

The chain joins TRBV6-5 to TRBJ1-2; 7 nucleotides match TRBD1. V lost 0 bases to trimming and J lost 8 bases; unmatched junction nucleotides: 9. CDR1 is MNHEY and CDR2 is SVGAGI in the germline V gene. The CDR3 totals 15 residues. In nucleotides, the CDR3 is TGTGCCAGCAGTTACTCTATAGACAGGACAGGCGGCTACACCTTC. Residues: CASSYSIDRTGGYTF.

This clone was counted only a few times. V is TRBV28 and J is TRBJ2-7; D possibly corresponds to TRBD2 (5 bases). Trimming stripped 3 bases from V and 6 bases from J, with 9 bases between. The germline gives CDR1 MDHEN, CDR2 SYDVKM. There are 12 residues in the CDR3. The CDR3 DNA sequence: TGTGCCAGCAGTTTTCTAGGGAGCGAGCAGTACTTC. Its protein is CASSFLGSEQYF.

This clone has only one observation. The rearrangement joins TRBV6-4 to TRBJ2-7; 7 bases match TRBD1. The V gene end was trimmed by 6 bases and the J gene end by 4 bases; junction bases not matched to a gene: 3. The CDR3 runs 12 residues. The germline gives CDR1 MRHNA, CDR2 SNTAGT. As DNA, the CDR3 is TGTGCCAGCAGGTCGACAGGGTACGAGCAGTACTTC. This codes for CASRSTGYEQYF.